The sequence of this TCR beta chain was determined in a study of cytomegalovirus exposure and HLA in healthy donors (dated by TCRdb to about 2017). In terms of the full investigation: A later analysis indicated that the roughly 130 validation repertoires were generated on the platform also employed for the approximately 670 repertoires of the first cohort. The study aimed to test whether signatures of past pathogen exposure could be identified by cataloging public T cell receptors. Along with the approximately 700-subject first cohort, a separate validation cohort of some 130 different subjects was used. To predict cytomegalovirus infection status, the study combined high-throughput TCR immunosequencing, statistical association of individual TCRs with disease status, and machine learning. What the research found in general, with its limitations: A later analysis lacked HLA typing for the validation cohort, so it scored co-occurrence in that cohort across all 120 repertoires. Cytomegalovirus status was reported to be diagnosed by the classifier with high specificity and sensitivity in both the original and validation cohorts. In a later analysis, TCRs clustered in the first cohort were found to also tend to co-occur in the roughly 130 validation repertoires, with 90% to 95% of cluster scores above 0. It was suggested by the authors that the approach could potentially be generalized to other disease states and immunological phenotypes. Most TCR sequences were observed very rarely across donors, whereas some public TCRs were present in many individuals. In vitro tests confirmed that a few of the cytomegalovirus-associated TCR beta chains recognize cytomegalovirus antigens. In the study, approximately 150 TCR beta chains were listed as associated with cytomegalovirus.

The germline V gene yields MNHEY for CDR1 and SVGAGI for CDR2. Inclusive of the bounding cysteine and phenylalanine, the CDR3 is 11 residues long. The sequence is cut down to CDR3 DNA, 33 bases in frame from base 1. V was cut back by 5 bases and J by 10 bases, leaving a gap of 9 bases between them. Libraries came from the immunoSEQ multiplex PCR assay. For the original study's pipeline: A statistical classification framework was developed to diagnose cytomegalovirus status using the catalog of TCR beta chain sequences. The immuneACCESS repertoire file appears here via TCRdb, limited to in-frame rearrangements. These files lack a portion of the clones; in checked studies, under half of the deficit traces to unresolved V genes, and the cause of the others is not known. Clonal size and the V and J genes are those of that table, whereas D and trimming came from the DNA. This sample holds about 60,000 clones; 90% to 96% were observed only once. The ten largest clones add up to 0.9% of the sample.

Note on this clone: This receptor's antigen is unknown. One base away there is no much larger clone; base qualities are not given.

Donors formed part of the validation cohort, which comprised about 130 subjects and was distinct from the first cohort of several hundred subjects. The clonotype originates from a man aged 18 to 30 in good health and CMV-seronegative. Here the chain combines TRBV6-5 and TRBJ2-1, with the identity of the D gene unclear. Sequencing was done on a sample of PBMCs. The CDR3: CASSRRGEQFF. In nucleotides, the sequence is TGTGCCAGCAGTCGTAGAGGAGAGCAGTTCTTC.